This T cell receptor beta chain comes out of a study of T cell responses to AZD1222 COVID-19 vaccine (dated by TCRdb to about 2021). For the study in its entirety: AZD1222 recipients whose second dose came at about 4 weeks and those whose second dose came at about 12 weeks were combined into one group, since spike-specific TCR depth and breadth did not differ between the two schedules. TCR sequencing covered over 230 trial participants: around 210 given two doses of AZD1222 and approximately 26 given two doses of MenACWY control vaccine. Trial participants were enrolled by age into subgroups of 18-55, 56-69 and 70-plus years, and around 150, 28 and 57 TCR-sequenced participants, respectively, were included in these subgroups. Points the paper makes about the study in general: Conclusions about previously exposed vaccinees are limited because only six or seven AZD1222 recipients were SARS-CoV-2 seropositive at baseline. The whole spike protein was spanned by vaccine-associated CD4 TCRs, and dominant responses were seen in regions 160-218 and 743-854. Spike-specific TCR breadth and depth rose significantly after two AZD1222 doses compared with day 0 and with MenACWY recipients. No day 14 peak-response samples were available, so repertoires were characterized only after the peak T cell response. In the small 56-69-year group, the increase in depth fell short of significance, most likely because of low power. Participants were mostly white British and included more females than males, and it was suggested by the authors that clonal diversity may have been underestimated. Reportedly, close to half of the unique spike-specific TCRs recognized epitopes lying outside the regions that are mutated in the B.1.351 and B.1.1.7 variants.

The CDR3 regions of human TCRbeta chains were analyzed by immunosequencing. In the paper's pipeline: Repertoire TCRs were matched against a reference library of SARS-CoV-2-specific TCRs generated with the MIRA antigen-specificity platform. Breadth was defined as the fraction of unique TCRs that were SARS-CoV-2-associated. Depth was defined as the fraction of total T cells that were SARS-CoV-2-associated. Using the MIRA data, each spike-specific TCR was mapped to the spike region that the TCR reacts to and placed in a CD4 or CD8 class. Log10-transformed breadth and depth values were compared by one-way ANOVA with Sidak's multiple comparisons tests. The table was pulled from immuneACCESS by TCRdb, which kept in-frame rearrangements only. Such tables lose some clones; where checked, under half of the loss comes from unresolved V genes, and the rest has no known cause. V, J and clone size derive from that table, while D and trimming were established from the DNA sequence. In this sample the table shows approximately 130,000 clones, roughly 92% of which occur a single time. The top ten clones comprise roughly 0.91% of the sample.

Between the V and J ends, shortened by 7 bases and 0 bases respectively, the junction contains 17 bases. The CDR3 has 16 amino acids, counting the end cysteine and phenylalanine. The sequence is cut down to CDR3 DNA, 48 bases in frame from base 1. In the germline V gene (reference sequence), CDR1 corresponds to MNHEY and CDR2 to SMNVEV. The label giving this sample's time point can be read as: baseline before first vaccination. Vaccinee samples came from UK trials COV001 and COV002, including a single-blind randomized controlled phase 2/3 trial of AZD1222 (ChAdOx1 nCoV-19) in healthy adults. For TCRbeta chain sequencing, PBMC samples from trial participants were taken at day 0 and at day 28 after the second dose. In the case of this clone: The antigen it recognizes is unknown. No base qualities exist here, and no much larger clone lies one base off it.

Sequenced here: peripheral blood, sampled on day 0 of AZD1222 vaccination. The V gene is TRBV27 and the J gene is TRBJ2-3; the D segment could be TRBD2, given 7 matching bases. This TCR was sampled from an adult in good health. The CDR3 loop reads CASKGGAGSSTDTQYF. Read as DNA, the sequence is TGTGCCAGCAAGGGGGGGGCGGGGTCTAGCACAGATACGCAGTATTTT.